This paragraph covers one T cell receptor beta chain sequence. The CDR3 is 14 amino acids. In germline, CDR1 is SGHDN, CDR2 FVKESK. With 4 bases removed from V and 5 bases from J, the gap between germline ends came to 14 bases. This entry comes from a study of blood T cell repertoires in COVID-19. Profiling relied on immunoSEQ multiplex PCR, and the TCRdb table lists in-frame clones only, not all of them. This table has 50,000 to 70,000 clones, roughly 88% appearing once. This receptor was taken from a man aged 55 to 70 with acute or convalescent COVID-19. The sample was peripheral blood. J is TRBJ2-5 and V is TRBV14; a weak D match, TRBD2 (6 bases). The CDR3: CASSRRGAGETQYF. CDR3 in DNA: TGTGCCAGCAGCCGGAGGGGAGCGGGCGAGACCCAGTACTTC.